One sample yielded the 32 T cell receptor beta chains listed below, sequenced in a study of neurological immune-mediated disorders. Time point here: longitudinal time-point 2. TCRdb fed the 5' RACE reads into MiXCR, producing one record per CDR3 protein. This sample carries 70,000 to 95,000 distinct CDR3 sequences, roughly 13% of them seen once, and the ten largest clones take under 6%. Sequencing used PBMCs. The receptors originated from a female donor with HTLV-1-associated myelopathy (HAM/TSP).

With respect to this clonotype: This may be a read error: a much more frequent sequence differs by one nucleotide. The rearrangement uses TRBV11-2 and TRBJ2-5; 10 nucleotides align to TRBD2. CDR3 length: 16 amino acids. The germline gives CDR1 SGHAT, CDR2 FQNNGV. J was trimmed by 0 bases and V by 4 bases; bases with no gene match: 5. The CDR3 loop is CASSSALAGDQETQYF. DNA for the CDR3: TGTGCCAGCAGCTCCGCCCTAGCGGGGGACCAAGAGACCCAGTACTTC. Filled out from reference TRBV11-2 and TRBJ2-5, the complete variable domain reads EAGVAQSPRYKIIEKRQSVAFWCNPISGHATLYWYQQILGQGPKLLIQFQNNGVVDDSQLPKDRFSAERLKGVDSTLKIQPAKLEDSAVYLCASSSALAGDQETQYFGPGTRLLVL.

This clonotype was observed once. The chain carries TRBV10-2 and TRBJ2-3; D possibly corresponds to TRBD1 (6 bases). The CDR3 sequence is 14 residues long. In germline, CDR1 is WSHSY, CDR2 SAAADI. V lost 6 bases, J lost 2 bases, and 12 bases lay in between. CDR3 bases: TGCGCCAGCAGGGATACAGGGACCACAGATACGCAGTATTTT. Translating it yields CASRDTGTTDTQYF.

The rearrangement links TRBV6-1 to TRBJ2-7; the match to TRBD1 covers 9 bases. J lost 2 bases, V lost 4 bases, and 6 bases had no gene match. The CDR3 spans 15 residues. Germline V gives CDR1 MNHNS, CDR2 SASEGT. The chain's CDR3 is CASSGFGQGPYEQYF. CDR3 nucleotide sequence: TGTGCCAGCAGTGGATTTGGACAGGGGCCCTACGAGCAGTACTTC.

This clonotype was seen repeatedly, ten times or more. V gene TRBV10-3 combines with J gene TRBJ2-1; TRBD1 agrees at 8 bases. Germline CDR1 is ENHRY and CDR2 is SYGVKD. The V and J ends lost 7 bases and 7 bases, in that order; junction bases with no gene match: 6. The CDR3 has 13 residues. CDR3 sequence reads: CAITGGQGNEQFF. CDR3 bases: TGTGCCATCACTGGCGGACAGGGTAATGAGCAGTTCTTC.

This clonotype was detected ten times or more. The rearrangement joins TRBV6-2 or TRBV6-3 to TRBJ2-3; D is tentatively TRBD1 or TRBD2 (5 bases each). Germline-derived CDR1 and CDR2 are MNHEY and SVGEGT. Deletions cut 7 bases from V and 1 base from J, with 6 bases between. The CDR3 is made up of 12 amino acids. Here the CDR3 DNA reads TGTGCCAGCAAGGGACGCACAGATACGCAGTATTTT. Amino acids: CASKGRTDTQYF.

This clonotype was observed many times. This sequence joins TRBV18 and TRBJ2-2; possibly TRBD2 for D (6 bases). With 3 bases removed from V and 4 bases from J, the gap between germline ends came to 15 bases. The CDR3 loop spans 16 amino acids. Germline V gene data show CDR1 as KGHSH and CDR2 as LQKENI. The CDR3 region has the DNA TGTGCCAGCTCACCCCAGGGAGCCGGGGGCACCGGGGAGCTGTTTTTT. This encodes CASSPQGAGGTGELFF.

This clonotype was recorded many times. CDR3 sequence: CSGTRDPYNEQFF. As DNA, the CDR3 is TGCAGTGGAACTAGGGACCCCTACAATGAGCAGTTCTTC. The rearrangement joins TRBV20-1 to TRBJ2-1; tentatively, D is TRBD1 or TRBD2 (5 bases each). With 7 bases removed from V and 2 bases from J, the gap between germline ends came to 12 bases. This CDR3 is 13 amino acids long. Per the germline V gene, CDR1 is DFQATT and CDR2 is SNEGSKA (reference sequence).

This clonotype was seen at least ten times. This chain links TRBV28 with TRBJ2-5; TRBD1 matches at 7 bases. CDR1 and CDR2 from the germline V gene are MDHEN and SYDVKM. After removal of 5 bases from V and 5 bases from J, the junction contained 17 bases not matched to a gene. CDR3 length: 17 amino acids. CDR3 residues: CASSKLRDRALGETQYF. The CDR3 bases are TGTGCCAGCAGTAAACTACGGGACAGAGCCCTGGGTGAGACCCAGTACTTC.

This clonotype has at least ten counts. The chain uses TRBV7-3 and TRBJ2-3; D call uncertain. Germline CDR1 and CDR2: SGHTA and FQGTGA. The CDR3 sequence is 17 residues long. V lost 2 bases to trimming and J lost 2 bases, with 17 bases between them. The CDR3 spells CASSLFAGLGNTDTQYF. CDR3 coding DNA: TGTGCCAGCAGCTTATTTGCCGGGCTAGGGAACACAGATACGCAGTATTTT.

The sample holds many counts of this clonotype. The rearrangement uses TRBV7-9 and TRBJ2-7; TRBD1 might be the D (6 bases). V gave up 3 bases and J gave up 5 bases, with 14 bases separating them. The CDR3 loop spans 14 amino acids. In germline, CDR1 is SEHNR, CDR2 FQNEAQ (reference sequence). The chain's CDR3 is CASSLGQGFHEQYF. In DNA form, the CDR3 reads TGTGCCAGCAGCTTGGGGCAGGGGTTCCACGAGCAGTACTTC.

The rearrangement joins TRBV11-2 to TRBJ2-3; D gene uncertain. This CDR3 contains 14 residues. V lost 0 bases and J lost 6, with 10 bases in between. Germline-derived CDR1 and CDR2 are SGHAT and FQNNGV. The CDR3 region has the DNA TGTGCCAGCAGCTTAGACCGACTGATGGATACGCAGTATTTT. It is translated as CASSLDRLMDTQYF.

There are a few counts of this clonotype. This chain links TRBV2 with TRBJ2-7; D unresolved. The germline V and J ends were trimmed by 6 bases and 5 bases, with 8 bases remaining between them. CDR1 is SNHLY and CDR2 is FYNNEI in the germline V gene. The CDR3 consists of 11 residues. The CDR3 DNA reads TGTGCCAGCAGACAGTCGGACGAGCAGTACTTC. Its protein is CASRQSDEQYF.

About this clonotype: A read error may account for a junction end that differs from germline. V is TRBV9 and J is TRBJ2-1; perhaps TRBD2 as D (5 bases). The CDR3 consists of 15 residues. Per germline, CDR1 SGDLS and CDR2 YYNGEE. This CDR3 is CANSALAGLYNEQFF. DNA of the CDR3: TGTGCCAACAGCGCCCTAGCTGGGCTCTACAATGAGCAGTTCTTC.

This clonotype was counted at least ten times. The chain recombines TRBV10-3 with TRBJ2-7, with 7 bases lining up with TRBD1. CDR3 length: 14 amino acids. J gave up 3 bases and V 10 bases, and 12 bases lay outside the gene matches. Germline V gene lookup returns CDR1 ENHRY and CDR2 SYGVKD. CDR3 DNA: TGTGCCAGCGGCGCCCGGGACAGAAACTACGAGCAGTACTTC. Protein product: CASGARDRNYEQYF.

Worth noting for this clonotype: An end of the junction differs from the germline gene, which may be a read error. V and J are TRBV25-1 and TRBJ2-3; D not resolved. The germline V gene encodes CDR1 MGHDK and CDR2 SYGVNS. The CDR3 has 13 residues. CDR3 nucleotides: TGTGCCAGCAGTACCCTAACTACAGATACGCAGCATTTC. Encoded protein: CASSTLTTDTQHF.

In this sample, this clonotype turned up many times. The gene calls are TRBV12-3 or TRBV12-4 and TRBJ2-2; D is unclear. CDR3 length equals 13 residues. Trimming pared 1 base from V and 6 bases from J, leaving 6 bases between. CDR3 nucleotide sequence: TGTGCCAGCAGTTTAGTGTGGGCCGGGGAGCTGTTTTTT. Residues: CASSLVWAGELFF.

This clonotype has just a few counts. The germline gene is not matched at one end of the junction; a read error may be the cause. The genes are TRBV3-1 and TRBJ1-4; no clear D. The CDR3 has 14 amino acids. From germline, CDR1 is LGHDT and CDR2 YNNKEL (reference sequence). CDR3 region: CANSHFSTEEKLFF. DNA of the CDR3: TGTGCCAACAGCCATTTCTCGACGGAGGAAAAACTGTTTTTT.

This clonotype was counted ten times or more. The chain employs TRBV7-3 and TRBJ2-7; weak D call: TRBD1 (5 bases). The CDR3 covers 13 residues. Trimming left V 5 bases short and J 2 bases short, with 10 bases between. Germline V gene sequence: CDR1 SGHTA, CDR2 FQGTGA. The CDR3 is CASSPDTTYEQYF. CDR3 nucleotide sequence: TGTGCCAGCAGCCCGGACACGACCTACGAGCAGTACTTC.

Ten or more counts support this clonotype. This chain joins TRBV20-1 and TRBJ2-2; possibly TRBD1 for D (6 bases). V was pared by 1 base and J by 1 base, with 10 bases between. CDR3 size: 15 residues. CDR1 is DFQATT and CDR2 is SNEGSKA in the germline V gene (reference sequence). CDR3 region: CSARATGLNTGELFF. The DNA of the CDR3 is TGCAGTGCTAGAGCAACAGGGTTGAACACCGGGGAGCTGTTTTTT.

This clonotype has a count of ten or more. The chain is built from TRBV5-1 and TRBJ2-6, with D possibly TRBD2 on 6 matching bases. The CDR3 sequence is 14 residues long. The germline V gene encodes CDR1 SGHRS and CDR2 YFSETQ. The V and J ends lost 7 bases and 2 bases respectively, with 10 bases between them. The chain's CDR3 is CASAPSAGANVLTF. Written as DNA, the CDR3 is TGCGCCAGCGCCCCTAGCGCTGGGGCCAACGTCCTGACTTTC.

This clonotype has at least ten counts. The rearrangement joins TRBV4-1 to TRBJ2-1; perhaps TRBD2 as D (5 bases). Germline V gene lookup returns CDR1 MGHRA and CDR2 YSYEKL. V lost 1 base and J lost 1, with 11 bases in between. The CDR3 is 16 residues long. CDR3 nucleotides: TGCGCCAGCAGCCAAGTCCACGAGGGTTCCTACAATGAGCAGTTCTTC. It is translated as CASSQVHEGSYNEQFF.

The chain couples TRBV6-5 to TRBJ1-5; tentatively, D is TRBD1 (5 bases). V was shortened by 5 bases and J by 2 bases, with 13 bases between the two germline ends. The CDR3 length is 15 residues. Germline values: CDR1 MNHEY, CDR2 SVGAGI. The CDR3 loop reads CASSALGGGNQPQHF. CDR3 sequence (DNA): TGTGCCAGCAGTGCCCTCGGGGGGGGCAATCAGCCCCAGCATTTT.

This clonotype was observed a few times. At one boundary the junction diverges from the germline segment, which might be a read error. The chain combines TRBV5-1 with TRBJ2-1; 12 nucleotides align to TRBD2. This CDR3 is built from 19 residues. CDR1 and CDR2 from the germline V gene are SGHRS and YFSETQ. CDR3 DNA: TGCGCCAGCAGAGGGCTAGCGGGGGGGGGAGATAGCTCCTACAATGAGCATTTCTTC. Translated: CASRGLAGGGDSSYNEHFF.

A note on this clonotype: At one end the junction does not follow the germline gene, possibly because of a read error. The chain joins TRBV5-8 to TRBJ1-2; 10 positions agree with TRBD1. This CDR3 has 16 amino acids. Germline V gene lookup returns CDR1 SGHTS and CDR2 YDEGEE. CDR3 residues: CASILLSGQGIYGYTF. The CDR3 coding sequence is TGTGCCAGCATCTTGCTCTCGGGACAGGGGATTTATGGCTACACCTTC.

This clonotype was seen repeatedly, ten times or more. The chain has TRBV5-1 and TRBJ2-3, with 7 bases fitting TRBD2. Germline-derived CDR1 and CDR2 are SGHRS and YFSETQ. The junction had 6 bases not matched to a gene; V was cut back by 0 bases and J by 5 bases. This CDR3 is 15 amino acids long. The CDR3 loop is CASSLAIGGRDTQYF. CDR3 bases: TGCGCCAGCAGCTTGGCGATCGGGGGGAGAGATACGCAGTATTTT.

This clonotype was recorded at least ten times. V is TRBV12-3 or TRBV12-4 and J is TRBJ2-3; TRBD2 matches at 9 bases. The CDR3 loop spans 16 amino acids. The J segment lost 6 bases and the V segment lost 3 bases, leaving 10 bases of the junction unmatched. Written as DNA, the CDR3 is TGTGCCAGCAGTTTCAGGCGGGGGGGCATCGGGGATACGCAGTATTTT. Translation gives CASSFRRGGIGDTQYF.

The chain carries TRBV6-1 and TRBJ1-2, with D unclear. CDR1 and CDR2 from the germline V gene are MNHNS and SASEGT. The CDR3 totals 13 residues. Trimming removed 2 bases at V and 5 bases at J, with 9 bases between. CDR3 region: CASSENYMYGYTF. As DNA, the CDR3 is TGTGCCAGCAGTGAAAACTACATGTATGGCTACACCTTC.

For this clonotype: A much bigger clone sits one base away, suggesting this may be a read error. The chain uses TRBV5-1 and TRBJ2-7; 9 nucleotides agree with TRBD2. The germline V gene has CDR1 SGHRS and CDR2 YFSETQ. The CDR3 covers 15 residues. V shed 7 bases and J 4 bases; nucleotides not matched to a gene: 12. CDR3: CASRASSSGAYEQYF. The CDR3 DNA sequence: TGCGCCAGCCGAGCCTCATCTAGCGGGGCGTACGAGCAGTACTTC.

This clonotype was counted at least ten times. The chain has TRBV7-2 and TRBJ2-2; D unresolved. Germline V gene lookup returns CDR1 SGHTA and CDR2 FQGNSA. There are 16 residues in the CDR3. Trimming shortened V by 6 bases and J by 1 base, and 15 bases separated the two germline ends. The CDR3 loop is CASSTTASLNTGELFF. CDR3 nucleotides: TGTGCCAGCAGTACTACAGCGTCGCTGAACACCGGGGAGCTGTTTTTT.

Many counts were recorded for this clonotype. V is TRBV6-6 and J is TRBJ1-4; no clear D gene. The V end was cut by 0 bases, the J end by 6 bases, with 8 bases between. The CDR3 length is 14 residues. In germline, CDR1 is MNHNY, CDR2 SVGAGI (reference sequence). CDR3 sequence: CASSYSNEDEKLFF. CDR3 DNA sequence: TGTGCCAGCAGTTACTCGAATGAAGATGAAAAACTGTTTTTT.

This clonotype was seen at least ten times. The V gene is TRBV10-2, the J gene TRBJ2-7, with 7 bases fitting TRBD2. The CDR3 spans 14 residues. The J segment lost 4 bases and the V segment lost 8 bases, leaving 11 bases of the junction unmatched. Germline CDR1 is WSHSY and CDR2 is SAAADI. CDR3 sequence: CASLNPGLSYEQYF. DNA of the CDR3: TGCGCCAGCTTAAATCCGGGACTATCGTACGAGCAGTACTTC.

To note about this clonotype: A read error may produce the germline difference seen at one junction end. DNA for the CDR3: TGTGCCAGCAGTTTTTTACAGGCCAGCTCCTACAATGAGAAGTTCTTC. Translation gives CASSFLQASSYNEKFF. The chain employs TRBV28 and TRBJ2-1; the D gene is possibly TRBD1 (5 bases). CDR3 length: 16 residues. Germline values: CDR1 MDHEN, CDR2 SYDVKM.